Here is one T cell receptor beta chain with its context. Its target is not known. Analysis merged second doses at about 4 or about 12 weeks. The data were produced by immunoSEQ multiplex PCR, yet TCRdb's version contains in-frame clones alone and is incomplete. The repertoire holds some 140,000 clones, just under 95% seen once, with approximately 7% in the top ten. The data derive from a study of T cell responses to AZD1222 COVID-19 vaccine. General study points: The donors showed a predominance of white British ancestry and of females, with possible underestimation of clonal diversity.

The CDR3 consists of 16 residues. Per germline, CDR1 SGHVS and CDR2 FNYEAQ. V shed 4 bases and J shed 5 bases, with 17 bases lying between them. This chain connects TRBV7-6 to TRBJ2-2; perhaps TRBD2 as D (5 bases). This sequence originates from an adult who received the AZD1222 COVID-19 vaccine. Sequenced here: peripheral blood, sampled 28 days after the second AZD1222 dose. The CDR3 spells CASSYRTGSRTGELFF. The CDR3 nucleotides read TGTGCCAGCAGCTACCGGACGGGGAGTCGGACCGGGGAGCTGTTTTTT. Together with reference TRBV7-6 and TRBJ2-2, the CDR3 gives the full variable domain: GAGVSQSPRYKVTKRGQDVALRCDPISGHVSLYWYRQALGQGPEFLTYFNYEAQQDKSGLPNDRFSAERPEGSISTLTIQRTEQRDSAMYRCASSYRTGSRTGELFFGEGSRLTVL.